The following is a T cell receptor (beta chain) sequence with its context. Its antigen is not identified. The germline CDR1 and CDR2 sequences are MGHRA and YSYEKL. The CDR3 is 14 residues long. Trimming stripped 6 bases from V and 2 bases from J, with 14 bases between. Investigators isolated RNA and reverse transcribed it into cDNA to act as the sequencing template. The table came from immunoSEQ multiplex PCR; TCRdb's copy has only in-frame clones and leaves some out. The sample carries 150,000 or so clones, approximately 87% recorded once. The data are from a study of CD8+ T cells in alopecia areata. Turning to the study itself: Treatment of the treated patients consisted of oral tofacitinib, 5 to 10 mg twice daily.

General study findings and limits: Compared with mice, patients displayed less clear TCR sharing, possibly for HLA-related reasons.

PBMCs provided sorted CD4+ and CD8+ T cells. The sequencing used CD8+ T cells sorted from blood, collected at week 0. This TCR was sampled from a human donor with alopecia areata. This rearrangement joins TRBV4-1 to TRBJ2-7; no firm D call. The CDR3 loop reads CASSGLGPTYEQYF. CDR3 sequence (DNA): TGCGCCAGCAGTGGGTTGGGCCCGACCTACGAGCAGTACTTC.